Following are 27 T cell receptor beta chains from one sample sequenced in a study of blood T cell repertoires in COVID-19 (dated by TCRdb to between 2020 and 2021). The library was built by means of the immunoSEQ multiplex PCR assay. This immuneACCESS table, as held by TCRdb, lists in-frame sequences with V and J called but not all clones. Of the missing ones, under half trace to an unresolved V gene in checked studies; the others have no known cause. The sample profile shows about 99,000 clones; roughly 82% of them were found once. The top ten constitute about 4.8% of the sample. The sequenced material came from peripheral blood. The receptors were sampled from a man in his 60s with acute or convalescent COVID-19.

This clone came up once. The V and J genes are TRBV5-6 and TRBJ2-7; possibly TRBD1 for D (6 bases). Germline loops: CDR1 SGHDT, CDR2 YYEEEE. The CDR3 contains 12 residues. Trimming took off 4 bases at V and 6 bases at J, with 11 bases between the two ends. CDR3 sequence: CASSKGRGEQYF. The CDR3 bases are TGTGCCAGCAGCAAAGGCAGGGGCGAGCAGTACTTC.

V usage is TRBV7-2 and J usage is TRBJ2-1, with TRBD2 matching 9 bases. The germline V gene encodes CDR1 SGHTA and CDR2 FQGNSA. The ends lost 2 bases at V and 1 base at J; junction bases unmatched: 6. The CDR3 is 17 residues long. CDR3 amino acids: CASSLNSGRTSYNEQFF. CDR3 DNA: TGTGCCAGCAGCTTAAACAGCGGGAGGACTTCCTACAATGAGCAGTTCTTC.

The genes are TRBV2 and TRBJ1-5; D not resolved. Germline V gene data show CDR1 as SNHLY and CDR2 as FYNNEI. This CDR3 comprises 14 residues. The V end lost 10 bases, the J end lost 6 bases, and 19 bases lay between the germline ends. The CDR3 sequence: CATKGPSTTQPQHF. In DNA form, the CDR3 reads TGTGCCACAAAGGGCCCTAGCACAACTCAGCCCCAGCATTTT.

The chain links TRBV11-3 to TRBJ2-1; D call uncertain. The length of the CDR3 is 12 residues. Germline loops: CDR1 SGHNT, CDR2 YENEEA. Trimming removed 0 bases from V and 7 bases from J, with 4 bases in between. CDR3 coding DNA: TGTGCCAGCAGCTTAGACGGGAATGAGCAGTTCTTC. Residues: CASSLDGNEQFF.

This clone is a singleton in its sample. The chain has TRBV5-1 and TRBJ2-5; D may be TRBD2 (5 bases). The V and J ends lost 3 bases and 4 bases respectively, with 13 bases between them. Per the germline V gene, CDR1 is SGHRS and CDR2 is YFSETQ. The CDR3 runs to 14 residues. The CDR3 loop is CASSSPAGAETQYF. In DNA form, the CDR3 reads TGCGCCAGCAGCTCCCCTGCGGGCGCAGAGACCCAGTACTTC.

CDR3 region: CASRQSADTQYF. The CDR3, as DNA: TGTGCCAGCAGGCAATCAGCAGATACGCAGTATTTT. V usage is TRBV2 and J usage is TRBJ2-3; D gene uncertain. Germline V CDR1 and CDR2: SNHLY, FYNNEI. This CDR3 is built from 12 residues. Trimming cost V 6 bases and J 4 bases, with 8 bases left between them. Supplemented by reference TRBV2 and TRBJ2-3, the full variable domain reads EPEVTQTPSHQVTQMGQEVILRCVPISNHLYFYWYRQILGQKVEFLVSFYNNEISEKSEIFDDQFSVERPDGSNFTLKIRSTKLEDSAMYFCASRQSADTQYFGPGTRLTVL.

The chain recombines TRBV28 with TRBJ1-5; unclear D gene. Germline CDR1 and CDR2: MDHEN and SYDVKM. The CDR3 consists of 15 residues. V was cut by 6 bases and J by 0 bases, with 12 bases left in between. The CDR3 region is CASSLDTFSNQPQHF. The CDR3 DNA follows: TGTGCCAGCAGCCTCGACACATTTAGCAATCAGCCCCAGCATTTT.

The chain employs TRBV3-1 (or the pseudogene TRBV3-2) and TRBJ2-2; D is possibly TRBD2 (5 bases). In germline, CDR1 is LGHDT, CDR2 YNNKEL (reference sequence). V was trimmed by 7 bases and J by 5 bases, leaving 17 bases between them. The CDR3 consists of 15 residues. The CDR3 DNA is TGTGCCAGCACCTTTGTGGGAGTACAGACCGGGGAGCTGTTTTTT. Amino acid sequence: CASTFVGVQTGELFF.

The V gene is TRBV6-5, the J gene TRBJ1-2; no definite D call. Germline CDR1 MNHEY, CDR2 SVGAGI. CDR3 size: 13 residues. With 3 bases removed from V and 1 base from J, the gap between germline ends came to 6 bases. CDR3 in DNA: TGTGCCAGCAGTTATGAACTTAACTATGGCTACACCTTC. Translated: CASSYELNYGYTF.

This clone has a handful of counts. The DNA of the CDR3 is TGTGCCAGCAGCGAGGGGACAGGGCCTACTTCACCCCTCCACTTT. Protein: CASSEGTGPTSPLHF. The chain employs TRBV5-6 and TRBJ1-6; 9 nucleotides agree with TRBD1. V trimming: 4 bases; J trimming: 9 bases; junction bases outside the gene matches: 8. Germline V gene lookup returns CDR1 SGHDT and CDR2 YYEEEE. The CDR3 extends over 15 amino acids.

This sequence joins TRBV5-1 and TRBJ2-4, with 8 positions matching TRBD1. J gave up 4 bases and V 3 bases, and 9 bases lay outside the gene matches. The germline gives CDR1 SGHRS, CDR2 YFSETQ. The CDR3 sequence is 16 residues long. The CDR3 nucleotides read TGCGCCAGCAGCTACGGACAGGGCGAGGAAAAAAACATTCAGTACTTC. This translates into CASSYGQGEEKNIQYF.

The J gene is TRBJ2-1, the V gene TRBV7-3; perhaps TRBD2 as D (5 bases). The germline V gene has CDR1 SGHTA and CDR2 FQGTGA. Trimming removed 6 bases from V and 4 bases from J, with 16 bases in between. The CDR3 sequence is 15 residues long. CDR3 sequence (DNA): TGTGCCAGCAGTCGGGGAGACGGAGGTTACAATGAGCAGTTCTTC. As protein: CASSRGDGGYNEQFF.

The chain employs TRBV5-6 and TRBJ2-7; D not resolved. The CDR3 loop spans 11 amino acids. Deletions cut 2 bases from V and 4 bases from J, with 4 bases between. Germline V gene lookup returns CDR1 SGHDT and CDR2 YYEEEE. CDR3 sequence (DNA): TGTGCCAGCAGCTTTATGTACGAGCAGTACTTC. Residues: CASSFMYEQYF.

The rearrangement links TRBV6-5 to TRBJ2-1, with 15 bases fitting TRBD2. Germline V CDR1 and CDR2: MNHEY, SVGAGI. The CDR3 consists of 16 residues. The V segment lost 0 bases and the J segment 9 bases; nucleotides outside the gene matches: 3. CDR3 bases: TGTGCCAGCAGTTACTCCGGACTAGCGGGAGGGTTTGAGCAGTTCTTC. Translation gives CASSYSGLAGGFEQFF.

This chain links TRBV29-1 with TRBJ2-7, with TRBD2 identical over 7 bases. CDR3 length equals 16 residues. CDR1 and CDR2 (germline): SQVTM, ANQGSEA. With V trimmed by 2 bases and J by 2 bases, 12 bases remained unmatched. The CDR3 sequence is CSVESAGEGNPYEQYF. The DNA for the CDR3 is TGCAGCGTTGAATCGGCGGGAGAGGGGAACCCCTACGAGCAGTACTTC.

The CDR3 here is CASSLFGSQTGNTIYF. CDR3 coding DNA: TGTGCCAGCAGCTTATTTGGCAGTCAGACTGGAAACACCATATATTTT. The V and J genes are TRBV7-3 and TRBJ1-3, with D uncertain. This CDR3 region has 16 residues. V gave up 2 bases and J gave up 2 bases, with 13 bases separating them. Germline loops: CDR1 SGHTA, CDR2 FQGTGA.

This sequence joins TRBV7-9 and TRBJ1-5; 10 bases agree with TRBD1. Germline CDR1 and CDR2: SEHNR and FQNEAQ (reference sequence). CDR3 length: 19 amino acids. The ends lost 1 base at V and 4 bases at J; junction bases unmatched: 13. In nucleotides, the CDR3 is TGTGCCAGCAGCTTAGACGTAGACAAGACAGGGGGCAGGAATCAGCCCCAGCATTTT. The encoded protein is CASSLDVDKTGGRNQPQHF.

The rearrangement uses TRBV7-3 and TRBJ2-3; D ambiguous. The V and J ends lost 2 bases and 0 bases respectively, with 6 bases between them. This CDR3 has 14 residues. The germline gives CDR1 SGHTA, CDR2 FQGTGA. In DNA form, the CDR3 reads TGTGCCAGCAGCTTACAGGTCAGCACAGATACGCAGTATTTT. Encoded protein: CASSLQVSTDTQYF.

CDR3 coding DNA: TGCAGCGGGCGACAGGGGGGAACAGATACGCAGTATTTT. Translated: CSGRQGGTDTQYF. The genes are TRBV29-1 and TRBJ2-3; 9 bases map to TRBD1. The V gene end was trimmed by 7 bases and the J gene end by 3 bases; junction bases not matched to a gene: 5. CDR3 length: 13 amino acids. Germline V gives CDR1 SQVTM, CDR2 ANQGSEA.

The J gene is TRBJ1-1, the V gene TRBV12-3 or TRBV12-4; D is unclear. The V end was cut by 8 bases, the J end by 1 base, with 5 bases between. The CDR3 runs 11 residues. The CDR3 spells CASRENTEAFF. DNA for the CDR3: TGTGCCAGCCGGGAGAACACTGAAGCTTTCTTT.

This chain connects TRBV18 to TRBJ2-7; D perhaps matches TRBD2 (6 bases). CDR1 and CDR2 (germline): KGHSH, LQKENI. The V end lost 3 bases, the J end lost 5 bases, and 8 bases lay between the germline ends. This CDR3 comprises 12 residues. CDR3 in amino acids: CASSPSGDEQYF. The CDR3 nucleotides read TGTGCCAGCTCACCCTCGGGGGACGAGCAGTACTTC. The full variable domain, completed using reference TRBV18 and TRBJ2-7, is NAGVMQNPRHLVRRRGQEARLRCSPMKGHSHVYWYRQLPEEGLKFMVYLQKENIIDESGMPKERFSAEFPKEGPSILRIQQVVRGDSAAYFCASSPSGDEQYFGPGTRLTVT.

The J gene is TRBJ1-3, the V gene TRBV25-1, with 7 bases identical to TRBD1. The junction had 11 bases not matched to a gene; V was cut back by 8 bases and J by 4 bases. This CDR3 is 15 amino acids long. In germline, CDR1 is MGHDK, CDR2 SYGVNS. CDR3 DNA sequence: TGTGCCAGCGGGGGTAGACAGGGATTGGGAAACACCATATATTTT. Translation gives CASGGRQGLGNTIYF. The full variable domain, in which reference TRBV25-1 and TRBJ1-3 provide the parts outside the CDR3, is EADIYQTPRYLVIGTGKKITLECSQTMGHDKMYWYQQDPGMELHLIHYSYGVNSTEKGDLSSESTVSRIRTEHFPLTLESARPSHTSQYLCASGGRQGLGNTIYFGEGSWLTVV.

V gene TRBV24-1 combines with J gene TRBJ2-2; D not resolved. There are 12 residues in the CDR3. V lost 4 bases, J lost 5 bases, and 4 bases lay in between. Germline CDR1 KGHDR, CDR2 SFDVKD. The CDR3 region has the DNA TGTGCCACCAGTGACAGTACCGGGGAGCTGTTTTTT. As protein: CATSDSTGELFF.

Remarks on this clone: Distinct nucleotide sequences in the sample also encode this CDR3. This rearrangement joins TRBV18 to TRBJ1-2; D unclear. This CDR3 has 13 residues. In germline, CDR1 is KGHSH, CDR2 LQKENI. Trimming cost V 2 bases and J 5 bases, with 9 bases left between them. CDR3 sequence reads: CASSPGTGYGYTF. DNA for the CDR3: TGTGCCAGCTCACCAGGAACGGGGTATGGCTACACCTTC.

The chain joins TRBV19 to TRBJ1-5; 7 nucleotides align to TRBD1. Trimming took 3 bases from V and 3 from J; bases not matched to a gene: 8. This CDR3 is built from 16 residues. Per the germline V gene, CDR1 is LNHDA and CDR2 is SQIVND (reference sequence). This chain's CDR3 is CASSIRDSPFNQPQHF. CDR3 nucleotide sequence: TGTGCCAGTAGTATCCGGGACAGCCCTTTCAATCAGCCCCAGCATTTT. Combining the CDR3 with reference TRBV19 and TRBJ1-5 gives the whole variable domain DGGITQSPKYLFRKEGQNVTLSCEQNLNHDAMYWYRQDPGQGLRLIYYSQIVNDFQKGDIAEGYSVSREKKESFPLTVTSAQKNPTAFYLCASSIRDSPFNQPQHFGDGTRLSIL.

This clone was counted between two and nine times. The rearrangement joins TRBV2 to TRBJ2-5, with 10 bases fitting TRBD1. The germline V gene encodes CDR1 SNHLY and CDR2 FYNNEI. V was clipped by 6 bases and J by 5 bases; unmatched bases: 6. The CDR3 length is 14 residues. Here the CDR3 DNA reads TGTGCCAGCAGCCCCGGGACAGGGGCCGAGACCCAGTACTTC. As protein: CASSPGTGAETQYF.

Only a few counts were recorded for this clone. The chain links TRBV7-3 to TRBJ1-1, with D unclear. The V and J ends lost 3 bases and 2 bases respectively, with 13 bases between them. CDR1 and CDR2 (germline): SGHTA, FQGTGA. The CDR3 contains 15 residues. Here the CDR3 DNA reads TGTGCCAGCAGCTTCCCTCCTGCGGGAAACACTGAAGCTTTCTTT. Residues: CASSFPPAGNTEAFF. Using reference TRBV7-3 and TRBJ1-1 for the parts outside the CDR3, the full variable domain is GAGVSQTPSNKVTEKGKYVELRCDPISGHTALYWYRQSLGQGPEFLIYFQGTGAADDSGLPNDRFFAVRPEGSVSTLKIQRTERGDSAVYLCASSFPPAGNTEAFFGQGTRLTVV.